This T cell receptor beta chain was profiled in a study of cytomegalovirus exposure and HLA in healthy donors. Study results and limitations: The study designated 150 or so TCR beta chains cytomegalovirus-associated. By HLA locus, TCR association rates varied in a later analysis, with DRB1 showing the most and HLA-C the fewest. In a later analysis, parvovirus B19, influenza, CMV and Epstein-Barr virus appeared linked to several top co-occurrence clusters.

The V gene lost 7 bases and the J gene lost 1 base, with 11 bases spanning the gap. CDR3 length: 14 residues. The germline V gene has CDR1 KGHSH and CDR2 LQKENI. This clone has only a few counts. The antigen remains undetermined. Primers: 60 Vbeta forward and 13 Jbeta reverse. Using immunoSEQ multiplex PCR, the repertoire was profiled, and TCRdb retains in-frame clones only, with some absent. The table lists 180,000 or so clones, about 10% of them singletons. The sequence was collected from a woman between 25 and 40 years old in good health and CMV-seropositive. This sequence joins TRBV18 and TRBJ2-1, with D perhaps matching TRBD1 (6 bases). The sample consisted of PBMCs. The DNA of the CDR3 is TGTGCCAGCTACGGACAGAGTTCCTACAATGAGCAGTTCTTC. Its protein is CASYGQSSYNEQFF.